This T cell receptor beta chain was identified during a study of technical replicates of blood from several donors. Some clones are missing from TCRdb's copy, which holds only in-frame ones; the method was immunoSEQ multiplex PCR. Altogether fewer than 90,000 clones are present, roughly 94% being singletons, with the ten largest covering around 0.42%. This receptor was identified in a human donor in good health. Sequenced material: T cells isolated from PBMCs.

The CDR3 loop is CAWSASETQYF. Written as DNA, the CDR3 is TGTGCCTGGAGTGCTTCGGAGACCCAGTACTTC. The rearrangement links TRBV30 to TRBJ2-5, with D uncertain. CDR1 GTSNPN and CDR2 SVGIG come from the germline V gene (reference sequence). V lost 1 base, J lost 5 bases, and 5 bases lay in between. This CDR3 has 11 residues.